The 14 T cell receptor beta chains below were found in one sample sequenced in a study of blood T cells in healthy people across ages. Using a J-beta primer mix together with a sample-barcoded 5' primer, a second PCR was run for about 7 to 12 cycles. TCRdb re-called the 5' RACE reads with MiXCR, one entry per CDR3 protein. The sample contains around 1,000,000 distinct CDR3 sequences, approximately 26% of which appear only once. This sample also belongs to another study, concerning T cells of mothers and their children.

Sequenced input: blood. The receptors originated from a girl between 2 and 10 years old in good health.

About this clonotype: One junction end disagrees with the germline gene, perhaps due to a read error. CDR3 amino acids: CASSQLAGGWEQFF. CDR3 DNA: TGTGCTAGCAGCCAACTAGCGGGAGGTTGGGAGCAGTTCTTC. The chain couples TRBV7-7 to TRBJ2-5; 12 bases are shared with TRBD2. The J call may be wrong; the DNA end is better matched by TRBJ2-1. This CDR3 spans 14 amino acids. Germline values: CDR1 SSHAT, CDR2 FNYEAQ (reference sequence).

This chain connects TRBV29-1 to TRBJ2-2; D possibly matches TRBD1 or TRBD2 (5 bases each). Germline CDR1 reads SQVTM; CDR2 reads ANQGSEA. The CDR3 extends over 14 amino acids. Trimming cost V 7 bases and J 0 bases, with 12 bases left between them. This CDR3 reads CSARGEANTGELFF. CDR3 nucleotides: TGCAGCGCACGAGGGGAAGCGAACACCGGGGAGCTGTTTTTT.

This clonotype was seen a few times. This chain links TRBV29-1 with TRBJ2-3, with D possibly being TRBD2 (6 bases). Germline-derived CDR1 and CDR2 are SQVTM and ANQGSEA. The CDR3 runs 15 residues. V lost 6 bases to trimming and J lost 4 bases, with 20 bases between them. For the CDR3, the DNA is TGCAGCGTCATAAAGGGGACTGCCCATCCAGATACGCAGTATTTT. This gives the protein CSVIKGTAHPDTQYF.

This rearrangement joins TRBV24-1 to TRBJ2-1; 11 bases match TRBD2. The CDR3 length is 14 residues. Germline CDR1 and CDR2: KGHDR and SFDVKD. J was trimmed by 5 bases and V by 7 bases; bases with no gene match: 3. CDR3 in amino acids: CATRGTSGDNEQFF. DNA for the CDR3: TGTGCCACCAGAGGGACTAGCGGAGACAATGAGCAGTTCTTC.

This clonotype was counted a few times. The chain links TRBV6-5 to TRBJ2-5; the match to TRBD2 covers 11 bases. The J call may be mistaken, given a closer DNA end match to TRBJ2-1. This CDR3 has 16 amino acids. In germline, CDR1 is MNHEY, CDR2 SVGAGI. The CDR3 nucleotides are TGTGCCAGCAGTTTGCGACTAGCGGGGCCAAACAATGAGCAGTTCTTC. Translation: CASSLRLAGPNNEQFF.

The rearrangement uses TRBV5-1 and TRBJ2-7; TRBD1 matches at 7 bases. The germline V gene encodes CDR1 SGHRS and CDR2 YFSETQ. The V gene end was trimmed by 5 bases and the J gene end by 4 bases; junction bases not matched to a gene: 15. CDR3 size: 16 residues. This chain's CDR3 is CASSEEPGQSLYEQYF. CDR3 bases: TGCGCCAGCAGTGAGGAACCGGGACAGAGTCTTTACGAGCAGTACTTC. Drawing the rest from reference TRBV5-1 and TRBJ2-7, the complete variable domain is KAGVTQTPRYLIKTRGQQVTLSCSPISGHRSVSWYQQTPGQGLQFLFEYFSETQRNKGNFPGRFSGRQFSNSRSEMNVSTLELGDSALYLCASSEEPGQSLYEQYFGPGTRLTVT.

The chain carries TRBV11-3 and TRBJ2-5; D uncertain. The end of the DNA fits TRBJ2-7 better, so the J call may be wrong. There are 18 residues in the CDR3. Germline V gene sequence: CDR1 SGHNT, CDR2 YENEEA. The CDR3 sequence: CASSFLIFGQVGPYEQYF. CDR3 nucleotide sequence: TGTGCCAGCAGCTTTCTAATTTTCGGGCAGGTGGGCCCCTACGAGCAGTACTTC.

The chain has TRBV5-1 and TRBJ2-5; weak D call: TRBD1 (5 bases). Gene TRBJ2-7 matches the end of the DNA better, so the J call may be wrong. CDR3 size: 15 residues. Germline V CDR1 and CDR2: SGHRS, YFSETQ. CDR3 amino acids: CASSFSQGSSYEQYF. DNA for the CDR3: TGCGCCAGCAGCTTCTCCCAGGGTAGCTCCTACGAGCAGTACTTC.

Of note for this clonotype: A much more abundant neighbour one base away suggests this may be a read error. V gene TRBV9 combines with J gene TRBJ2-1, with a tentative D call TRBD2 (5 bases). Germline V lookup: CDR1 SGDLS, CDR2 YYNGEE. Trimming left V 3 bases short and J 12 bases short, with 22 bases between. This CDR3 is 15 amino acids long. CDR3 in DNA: TGTGCCAGCAGCGGATCCCTAAGAGGGAGTCTAGGGCAGTTCTTC. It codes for CASSGSLRGSLGQFF.

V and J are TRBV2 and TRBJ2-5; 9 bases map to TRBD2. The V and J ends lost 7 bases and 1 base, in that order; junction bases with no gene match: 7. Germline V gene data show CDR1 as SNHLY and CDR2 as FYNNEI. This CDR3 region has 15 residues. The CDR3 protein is CASTKLAGFQETQYF. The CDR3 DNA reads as TGTGCCAGCACTAAACTAGCGGGTTTCCAAGAGACCCAGTACTTC.

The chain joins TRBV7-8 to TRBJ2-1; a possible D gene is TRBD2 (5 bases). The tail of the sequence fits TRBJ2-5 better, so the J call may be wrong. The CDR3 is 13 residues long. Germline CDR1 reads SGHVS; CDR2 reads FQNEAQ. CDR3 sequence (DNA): TGTGCCAGCAGACTAGAGTGGGGTGAGACCCAGTACTTC. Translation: CASRLEWGETQYF.

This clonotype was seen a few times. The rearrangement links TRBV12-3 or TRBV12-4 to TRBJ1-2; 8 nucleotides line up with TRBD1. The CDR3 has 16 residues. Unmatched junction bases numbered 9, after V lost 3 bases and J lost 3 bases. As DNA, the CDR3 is TGTGCCAGCAGTTTGGCAGGGGGCGTTTTGGACTATGGCTACACCTTC. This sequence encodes CASSLAGGVLDYGYTF.

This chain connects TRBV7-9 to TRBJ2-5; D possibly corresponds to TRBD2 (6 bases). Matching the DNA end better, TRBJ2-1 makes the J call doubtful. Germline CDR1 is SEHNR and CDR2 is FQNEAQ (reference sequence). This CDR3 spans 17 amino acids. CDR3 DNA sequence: TGTGCCAGCAGCTTAATGGGATGGCGGGGTTCCCACAATGAGCAGTTCTTC. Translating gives CASSLMGWRGSHNEQFF.

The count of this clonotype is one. The CDR3 reads CASNNPPGGQETQYF. In nucleotides, the CDR3 is TGTGCCAGCAATAACCCCCCCGGGGGGCAAGAGACCCAGTACTTC. This chain joins TRBV6-2 or TRBV6-3 and TRBJ2-5; 7 bases match TRBD2. After removal of 7 bases from V and 2 bases from J, the junction contained 10 bases not matched to a gene. Germline CDR1 is MNHEY and CDR2 is SVGEGT. The CDR3 has 15 residues.